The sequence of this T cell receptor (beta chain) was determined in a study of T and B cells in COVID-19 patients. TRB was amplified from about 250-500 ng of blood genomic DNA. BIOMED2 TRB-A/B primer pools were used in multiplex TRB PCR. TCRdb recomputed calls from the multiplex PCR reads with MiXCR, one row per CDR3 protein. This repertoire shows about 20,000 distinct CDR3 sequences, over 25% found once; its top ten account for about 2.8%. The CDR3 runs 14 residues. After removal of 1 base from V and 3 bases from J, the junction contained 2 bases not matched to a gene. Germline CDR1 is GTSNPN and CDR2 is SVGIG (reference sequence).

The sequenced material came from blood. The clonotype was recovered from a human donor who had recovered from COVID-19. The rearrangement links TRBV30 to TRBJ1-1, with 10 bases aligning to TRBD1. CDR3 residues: CAWSGTGGYTEAFF. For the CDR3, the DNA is TGTGCCTGGAGTGGGACAGGGGGATACACTGAAGCTTTCTTT.